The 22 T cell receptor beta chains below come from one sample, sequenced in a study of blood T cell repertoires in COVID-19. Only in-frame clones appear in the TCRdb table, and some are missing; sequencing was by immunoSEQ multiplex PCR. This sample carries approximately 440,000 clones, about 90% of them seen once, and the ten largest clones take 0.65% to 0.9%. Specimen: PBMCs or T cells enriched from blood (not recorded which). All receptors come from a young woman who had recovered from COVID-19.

CDR3 region: CASSPGTDQETQYF. CDR3 sequence (DNA): TGTGCCAGCAGCCCCGGGACAGACCAAGAGACCCAGTACTTC. This chain links TRBV5-4 with TRBJ2-5, with 7 positions matching TRBD1. CDR1 is SGHNT and CDR2 is YYREEE in the germline V gene (reference sequence). This CDR3 spans 14 amino acids. V shed 4 bases and J 0 bases; nucleotides not matched to a gene: 3.

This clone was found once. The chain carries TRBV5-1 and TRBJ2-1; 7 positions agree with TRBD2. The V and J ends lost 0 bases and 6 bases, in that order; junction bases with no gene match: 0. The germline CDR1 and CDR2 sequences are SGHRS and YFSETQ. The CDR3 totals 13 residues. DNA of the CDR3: TGCGCCAGCAGCTTGGGGACTAGCAATGAGCAGTTCTTC. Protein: CASSLGTSNEQFF. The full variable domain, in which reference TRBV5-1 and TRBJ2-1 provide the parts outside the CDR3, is KAGVTQTPRYLIKTRGQQVTLSCSPISGHRSVSWYQQTPGQGLQFLFEYFSETQRNKGNFPGRFSGRQFSNSRSEMNVSTLELGDSALYLCASSLGTSNEQFFGPGTRLTVL.

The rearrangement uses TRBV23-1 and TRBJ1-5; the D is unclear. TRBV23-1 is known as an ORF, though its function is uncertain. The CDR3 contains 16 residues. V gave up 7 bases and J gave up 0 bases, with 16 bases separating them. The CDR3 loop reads CASTEGGRFSNQPQHF. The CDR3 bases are TGCGCCAGCACCGAAGGAGGACGGTTTAGCAATCAGCCCCAGCATTTT.

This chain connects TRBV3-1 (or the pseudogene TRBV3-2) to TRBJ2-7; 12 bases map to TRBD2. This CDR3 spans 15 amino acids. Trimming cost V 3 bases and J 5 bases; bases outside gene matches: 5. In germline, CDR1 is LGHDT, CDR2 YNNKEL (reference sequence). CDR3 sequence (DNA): TGTGCCAGCAGCCAGGCTAGCGGGGGGGCCGACGAGCAGTACTTC. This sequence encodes CASSQASGGADEQYF.

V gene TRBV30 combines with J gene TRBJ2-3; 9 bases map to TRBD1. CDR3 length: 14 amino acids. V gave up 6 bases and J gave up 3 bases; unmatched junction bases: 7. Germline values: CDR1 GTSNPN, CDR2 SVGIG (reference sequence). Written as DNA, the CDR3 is TGTGCCTGTCAAAAACAGGGGGCGACAGATACGCAGTATTTT. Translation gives CACQKQGATDTQYF.

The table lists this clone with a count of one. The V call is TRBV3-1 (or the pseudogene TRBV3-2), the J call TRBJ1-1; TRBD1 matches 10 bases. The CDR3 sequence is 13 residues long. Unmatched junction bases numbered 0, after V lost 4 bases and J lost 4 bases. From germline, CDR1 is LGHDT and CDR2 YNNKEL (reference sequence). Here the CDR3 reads CASSRDRGTEAFF. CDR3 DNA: TGTGCCAGCAGCCGGGACAGGGGCACTGAAGCTTTCTTT.

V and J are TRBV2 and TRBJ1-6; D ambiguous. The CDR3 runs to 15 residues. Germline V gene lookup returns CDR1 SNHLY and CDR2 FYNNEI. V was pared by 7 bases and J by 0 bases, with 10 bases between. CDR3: CASMSRSSYNSPLHF. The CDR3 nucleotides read TGTGCCAGCATGAGCCGGAGCTCCTATAATTCACCCCTCCACTTT.

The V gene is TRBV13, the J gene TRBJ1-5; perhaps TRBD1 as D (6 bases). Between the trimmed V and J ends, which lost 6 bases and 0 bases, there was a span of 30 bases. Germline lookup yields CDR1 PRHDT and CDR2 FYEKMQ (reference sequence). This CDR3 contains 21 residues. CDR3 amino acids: CASSLIYPGQKHPHSNQPQHF. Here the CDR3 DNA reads TGTGCCAGCAGTTTAATATACCCAGGACAGAAACACCCACATAGCAATCAGCCCCAGCATTTT.

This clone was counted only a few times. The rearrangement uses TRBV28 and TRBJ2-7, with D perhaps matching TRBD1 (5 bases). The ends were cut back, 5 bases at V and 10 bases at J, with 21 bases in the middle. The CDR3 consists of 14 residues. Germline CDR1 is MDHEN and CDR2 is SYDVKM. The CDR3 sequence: CASSANQGISSQYF. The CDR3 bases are TGTGCCAGCAGTGCTAATCAGGGCATTAGTAGCCAGTACTTC.

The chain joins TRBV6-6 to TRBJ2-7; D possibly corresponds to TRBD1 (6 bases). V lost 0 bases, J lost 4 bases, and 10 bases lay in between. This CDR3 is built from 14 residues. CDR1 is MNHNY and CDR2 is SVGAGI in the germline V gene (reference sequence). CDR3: CASSYSQGFYEQYF. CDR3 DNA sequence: TGTGCCAGCAGTTACTCACAGGGTTTTTACGAGCAGTACTTC.

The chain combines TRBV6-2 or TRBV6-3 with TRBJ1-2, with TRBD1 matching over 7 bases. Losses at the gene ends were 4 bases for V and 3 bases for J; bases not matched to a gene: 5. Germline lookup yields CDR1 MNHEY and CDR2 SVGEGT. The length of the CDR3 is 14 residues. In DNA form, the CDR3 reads TGTGCCAGCAGTTTGGGACAGCCCCACTATGGCTACACCTTC. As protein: CASSLGQPHYGYTF.

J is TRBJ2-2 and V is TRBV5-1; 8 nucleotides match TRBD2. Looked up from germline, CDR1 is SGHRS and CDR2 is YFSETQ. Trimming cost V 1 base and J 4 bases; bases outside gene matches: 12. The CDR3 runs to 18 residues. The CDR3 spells CASSLRSSGGPGTGELFF. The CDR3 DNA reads TGCGCCAGCAGCTTGAGATCGAGCGGGGGCCCCGGCACCGGGGAGCTGTTTTTT.

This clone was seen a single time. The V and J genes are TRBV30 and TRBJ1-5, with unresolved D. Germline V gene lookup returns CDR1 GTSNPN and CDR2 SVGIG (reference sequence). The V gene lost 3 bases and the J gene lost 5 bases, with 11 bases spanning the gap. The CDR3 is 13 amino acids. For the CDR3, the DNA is TGTGCCTGGAGCAGCGGAGGCGATCAGCCCCAGCATTTT. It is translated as CAWSSGGDQPQHF. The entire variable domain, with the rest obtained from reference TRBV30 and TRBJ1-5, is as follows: SQTIHQWPATLVQPVGSPLSLECTVEGTSNPNLYWYRQAAGRGLQLLFYSVGIGQISSEVPQNLSASRPQDRQFILSSKKLLLSDSGFYLCAWSSGGDQPQHFGDGTRLSIL.

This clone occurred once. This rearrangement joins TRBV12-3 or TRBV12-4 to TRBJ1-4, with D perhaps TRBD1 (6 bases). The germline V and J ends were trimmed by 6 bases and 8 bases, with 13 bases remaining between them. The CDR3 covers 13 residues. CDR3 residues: CASSSEGGEKLFF. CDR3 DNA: TGTGCCAGCAGCTCCGAGGGGGGGGAAAAACTGTTTTTT.

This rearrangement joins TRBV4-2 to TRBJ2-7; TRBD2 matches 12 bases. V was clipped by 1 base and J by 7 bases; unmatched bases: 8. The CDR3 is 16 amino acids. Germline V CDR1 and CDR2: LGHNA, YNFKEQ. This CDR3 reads CASSQVPSGGGWEQYF. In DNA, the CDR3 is TGTGCCAGCAGCCAAGTTCCTAGCGGGGGGGGCTGGGAGCAGTACTTC.

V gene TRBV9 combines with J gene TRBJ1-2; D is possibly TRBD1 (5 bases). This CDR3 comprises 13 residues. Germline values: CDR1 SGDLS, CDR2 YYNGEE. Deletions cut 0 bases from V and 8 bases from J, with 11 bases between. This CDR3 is CASSVEDNRGYTF. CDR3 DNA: TGTGCCAGCAGCGTAGAGGACAATCGGGGCTACACCTTC.

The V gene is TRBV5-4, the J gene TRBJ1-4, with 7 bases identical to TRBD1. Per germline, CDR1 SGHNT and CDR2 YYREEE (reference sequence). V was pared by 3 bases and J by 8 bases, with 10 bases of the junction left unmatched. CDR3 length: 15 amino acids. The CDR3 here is CASSSTGTAIEKLFF. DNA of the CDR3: TGTGCCAGCAGCTCCACCGGGACAGCGATAGAAAAACTGTTTTTT.

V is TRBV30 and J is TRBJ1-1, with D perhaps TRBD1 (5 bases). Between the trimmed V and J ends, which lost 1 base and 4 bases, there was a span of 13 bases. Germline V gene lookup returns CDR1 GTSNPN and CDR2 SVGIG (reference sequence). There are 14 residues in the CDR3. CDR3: CAWSDPGVVTEAFF. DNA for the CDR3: TGTGCCTGGAGTGACCCGGGGGTTGTCACTGAAGCTTTCTTT.

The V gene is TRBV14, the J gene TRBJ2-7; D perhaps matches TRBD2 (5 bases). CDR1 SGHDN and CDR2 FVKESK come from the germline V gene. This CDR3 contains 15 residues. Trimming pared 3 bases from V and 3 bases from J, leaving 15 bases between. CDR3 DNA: TGTGCCAGCAGCCAGTCTTTTGGGAGTTACTACGAGCAGTACTTC. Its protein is CASSQSFGSYYEQYF.

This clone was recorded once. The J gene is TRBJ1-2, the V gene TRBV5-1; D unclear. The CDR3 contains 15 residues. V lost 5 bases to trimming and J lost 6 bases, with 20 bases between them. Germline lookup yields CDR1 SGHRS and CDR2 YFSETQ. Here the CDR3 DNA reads TGCGCCAGCAGTTCCTCCGATTTGGTTCGGGATGGCTACACCTTC. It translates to CASSSSDLVRDGYTF. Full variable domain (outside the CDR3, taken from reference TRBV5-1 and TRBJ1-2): KAGVTQTPRYLIKTRGQQVTLSCSPISGHRSVSWYQQTPGQGLQFLFEYFSETQRNKGNFPGRFSGRQFSNSRSEMNVSTLELGDSALYLCASSSSDLVRDGYTFGSGTRLTVV.

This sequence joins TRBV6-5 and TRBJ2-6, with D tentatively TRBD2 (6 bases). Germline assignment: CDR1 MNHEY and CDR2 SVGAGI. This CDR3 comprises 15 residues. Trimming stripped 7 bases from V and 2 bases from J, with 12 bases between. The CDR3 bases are TGTGCCAGCAATACCGGAGGGGCTGGGGCCAACGTCCTGACTTTC. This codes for CASNTGGAGANVLTF.

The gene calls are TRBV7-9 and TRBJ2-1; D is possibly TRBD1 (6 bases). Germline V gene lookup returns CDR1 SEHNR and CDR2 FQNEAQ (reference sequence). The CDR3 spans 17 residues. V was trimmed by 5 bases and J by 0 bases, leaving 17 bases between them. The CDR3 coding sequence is TGTGCCAGCAGCCCGAAGACAGGCCCGAGCTCCTACAATGAGCAGTTCTTC. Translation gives CASSPKTGPSSYNEQFF. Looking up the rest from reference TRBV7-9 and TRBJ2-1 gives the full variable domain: DTGVSQNPRHKITKRGQNVTFRCDPISEHNRLYWYRQTLGQGPEFLTYFQNEAQLEKSRLLSDRFSAERPKGSFSTLEIQRTEQGDSAMYLCASSPKTGPSSYNEQFFGPGTRLTVL.